Following are 30 T cell receptor beta chains from one sample sequenced in a study of CD8 T cells in Susac syndrome. Reverse transcription of about 0.45 to 1 ug RNA was performed with random hexamers. TCRdb processed the immunoSEQ multiplex PCR reads anew with MiXCR; each CDR3 protein has one entry. The sample carries around 150,000 distinct CDR3 sequences, around 93% recorded once. The sequencing input was CD4+ T cells from PBMCs. Receptors were obtained from a human donor in good health.

V is TRBV5-6 and J is TRBJ2-6; D could derive from TRBD1 or TRBD2 (5 bases each). Germline-derived CDR1 and CDR2 are SGHDT and YYEEEE. The V gene lost 2 bases and the J gene lost 4 bases, with 13 bases spanning the gap. CDR3 size: 16 residues. CDR3 loop: CASSFIGGRGANVLTF. CDR3 nucleotide sequence: TGTGCCAGCAGCTTTATTGGGGGTCGAGGGGCCAACGTCCTGACTTTC.

DNA of the CDR3: TGTGCCAGCAGCGCCAGGGGGGATTGGGACACTGAAGCTTTCTTT. It yields the protein CASSARGDWDTEAFF. V is TRBV7-9 and J is TRBJ1-1, with 7 bases lining up with TRBD1. The germline V gene encodes CDR1 SEHNR and CDR2 FQNEAQ (reference sequence). This CDR3 comprises 15 residues. V gave up 5 bases and J gave up 3 bases; unmatched junction bases: 9.

The V and J genes are TRBV2 and TRBJ2-6; D perhaps matches TRBD2 (6 bases). Germline V CDR1 and CDR2: SNHLY, FYNNEI. V was clipped by 7 bases and J by 0 bases, with 13 bases between them. The CDR3 runs 16 residues. The CDR3 coding sequence is TGTGCCAGCACGGGACTGATCAGCTCTGGGGCCAACGTCCTGACTTTC. Translation gives CASTGLISSGANVLTF.

V is TRBV20-1 and J is TRBJ2-3; 8 bases align to TRBD1. This CDR3 region has 15 residues. Germline V CDR1 and CDR2: DFQATT, SNEGSKA (reference sequence). The V gene end was trimmed by 3 bases and the J gene end by 5 bases; junction bases not matched to a gene: 10. Here the CDR3 DNA reads TGCAGTGCTAGGCGGCAGGGGGCGGTCAGAGATACGCAGTATTTT. It is translated as CSARRQGAVRDTQYF.

This clonotype has a handful of counts. This chain joins TRBV3-1 and TRBJ2-1, with D unclear. CDR1 and CDR2 from the germline V gene are LGHDT and YNNKEL (reference sequence). V was pared by 1 base and J by 7 bases, with 5 bases between. The CDR3 covers 12 residues. The CDR3 protein is CASSQVSNEQFF. Here the CDR3 DNA reads TGTGCCAGCAGCCAAGTTTCTAATGAGCAGTTCTTC.

The rearrangement uses TRBV3-1 and TRBJ2-2; 7 bases map to TRBD1. Trimming removed 5 bases from V and 0 bases from J; junction bases left unmatched: 6. CDR1 is LGHDT and CDR2 is YNNKEL in the germline V gene (reference sequence). The CDR3 runs 16 residues. Here the CDR3 reads CASSTRTGSNTGELFF. As DNA, the CDR3 is TGTGCCAGCAGCACCCGGACAGGCTCGAACACCGGGGAGCTGTTTTTT.

The CDR3 DNA sequence: TGTGCCAGCAGCTTAACGCCTTTCGAGACCCAGTACTTC. Encoded protein: CASSLTPFETQYF. The chain couples TRBV7-3 to TRBJ2-5; D is unresolved. The germline V and J ends were trimmed by 0 bases and 5 bases, with 7 bases remaining between them. CDR3 length: 13 amino acids. Germline V lookup: CDR1 SGHTA, CDR2 FQGTGA.

The chain carries TRBV7-3 and TRBJ2-2, with TRBD2 as a possible D gene (6 bases). The CDR3 contains 16 residues. Germline CDR1 reads SGHTA; CDR2 reads FQGTGA. V gave up 4 bases and J gave up 4 bases, with 16 bases separating them. CDR3 region: CASSSGLARGTGELFF. CDR3 bases: TGTGCCAGCAGCTCAGGACTCGCGCGGGGCACCGGGGAGCTGTTTTTT. The whole variable domain, filled in from reference TRBV7-3 and TRBJ2-2, reads GAGVSQTPSNKVTEKGKYVELRCDPISGHTALYWYRQSLGQGPEFLIYFQGTGAADDSGLPNDRFFAVRPEGSVSTLKIQRTERGDSAVYLCASSSGLARGTGELFFGEGSRLTVL.

The V call is TRBV9, the J call TRBJ2-3, with a tentative D call TRBD2 (5 bases). Looked up from germline, CDR1 is SGDLS and CDR2 is YYNGEE. Trimming removed 0 bases at V and 6 bases at J, with 11 bases between. This CDR3 contains 14 residues. CDR3 sequence reads: CASSVDLAEDTQYF. DNA of the CDR3: TGTGCCAGCAGCGTAGACCTAGCAGAGGATACGCAGTATTTT.

The chain links TRBV10-3 to TRBJ2-5; the D gene is possibly TRBD2 (5 bases). This CDR3 is built from 17 residues. Trimming stripped 0 bases from V and 1 base from J, with 15 bases between. Germline lookup yields CDR1 ENHRY and CDR2 SYGVKD. In DNA, the CDR3 is TGTGCCATCAGTGAGTCTATGTTAGGACTTGCCCAAGAGACCCAGTACTTC. Amino acids: CAISESMLGLAQETQYF.

This clonotype was detected once. J is TRBJ1-6 and V is TRBV12-3 or TRBV12-4; D not resolved. V lost 6 bases to trimming and J lost 10 bases, with 19 bases between them. This CDR3 region has 15 residues. DNA of the CDR3: TGTGCCAGCAGCCATTCCGGCCCTCCGGGGTCACCCCTCCACTTT. It is translated as CASSHSGPPGSPLHF.

The chain couples TRBV5-1 to TRBJ2-5; 7 bases align to TRBD2. Germline trimming cut 4 bases from V and 2 bases from J; bases unmatched to any gene: 8. This CDR3 has 15 amino acids. The germline CDR1 and CDR2 sequences are SGHRS and YFSETQ. The CDR3 DNA sequence: TGCGCCAGCAGCGAGTCAGGGCGGGGGCAAGAGACCCAGTACTTC. It is translated as CASSESGRGQETQYF.

The chain is built from TRBV20-1 and TRBJ2-3; TRBD1 aligns across 7 bases. Germline V lookup: CDR1 DFQATT, CDR2 SNEGSKA (reference sequence). V dropped 6 bases and J dropped 2; count of bases not matched to a gene: 8. CDR3 size: 14 residues. CDR3 nucleotide sequence: TGCAGTGCGATCAGACAGGGATACACAGATACGCAGTATTTT. The encoded protein is CSAIRQGYTDTQYF.

The V call is TRBV2, the J call TRBJ1-5; weak D call: TRBD1 (5 bases). CDR3 length equals 17 residues. Between the trimmed V and J ends, which lost 3 bases and 5 bases, there was a span of 20 bases. Germline V gene lookup returns CDR1 SNHLY and CDR2 FYNNEI. The CDR3 DNA follows: TGTGCCAGCAGTGAGAGTCTTAGGGGTTCCCGGGATCAGCCCCAGCATTTT. Protein product: CASSESLRGSRDQPQHF.

The chain uses TRBV14 and TRBJ1-1, with a tentative D call TRBD1 (6 bases). Trimming removed 4 bases from V and 10 bases from J, with 16 bases in between. From germline, CDR1 is SGHDN and CDR2 FVKESK. The CDR3 extends over 13 amino acids. The CDR3 sequence is CASSRSRGGVAFF. CDR3 bases: TGTGCCAGCAGCCGCAGTAGGGGGGGCGTAGCTTTCTTT.

This clonotype was seen a few times. This chain uses TRBV2 with TRBJ1-1; D is ambiguous. CDR3 length: 14 residues. Germline loops: CDR1 SNHLY, CDR2 FYNNEI. Trimming removed 6 bases at V and 4 bases at J, with 15 bases between. The CDR3 reads CASRGDPAGTEAFF. The CDR3 nucleotides are TGTGCCAGCAGAGGAGACCCTGCGGGCACTGAAGCTTTCTTT. The variable domain in full, with the rest retrieved from reference TRBV2 and TRBJ1-1, is EPEVTQTPSHQVTQMGQEVILRCVPISNHLYFYWYRQILGQKVEFLVSFYNNEISEKSEIFDDQFSVERPDGSNFTLKIRSTKLEDSAMYFCASRGDPAGTEAFFGQGTRLTVV.

The CDR3 nucleotides are TGCGCCAGCAGCTTAGGACCTTCTGGGGCCAACGTCCTGACTTTC. Amino acid sequence: CASSLGPSGANVLTF. The J gene is TRBJ2-6, the V gene TRBV5-1; no clear D gene. Germline assignment: CDR1 SGHRS and CDR2 YFSETQ. The CDR3 runs 15 residues. Trimming stripped 2 bases from V and 1 base from J, with 7 bases between.

The DNA of the CDR3 is TGTGCCAGCAGTGAAGGACAGGGCACGTACTTC. Its translation: CASSEGQGTYF. The genes are TRBV6-1 and TRBJ2-7, with 7 nucleotides matching TRBD1. With 1 base clipped from V and 12 bases from J, the junction kept 3 bases outside the gene matches. The germline CDR1 and CDR2 sequences are MNHNS and SASEGT. The CDR3 is 11 amino acids.

This clonotype was counted once. This chain connects TRBV6-1 to TRBJ1-1; D call uncertain. Trimming left V 3 bases short and J 8 bases short, with 13 bases between. Germline loops: CDR1 MNHNS, CDR2 SASEGT. The CDR3 contains 13 residues. The CDR3: CASSEAAPREAFF. The CDR3 nucleotides are TGTGCCAGCAGTGAGGCAGCCCCGCGGGAAGCTTTCTTT.

The chain couples TRBV7-8 to TRBJ1-6; D not certain. The germline CDR1 and CDR2 sequences are SGHVS and FQNEAQ. V gave up 7 bases and J gave up 9 bases, with 13 bases separating them. The CDR3 length is 13 residues. The CDR3 DNA sequence: TGTGCCAGCACCCAAACGGCGGGTTCACCCCTCCACTTT. Protein product: CASTQTAGSPLHF.

V is TRBV19 and J is TRBJ2-3, with D unclear. Looked up from germline, CDR1 is LNHDA and CDR2 is SQIVND (reference sequence). CDR3 size: 12 residues. V was cut by 9 bases and J by 3 bases, with 10 bases left in between. The CDR3 DNA sequence: TGTGCCAGCTCCCCCGAAACAGATACGCAGTATTTT. It codes for CASSPETDTQYF.

In this sample, this clonotype turned up once. The gene calls are TRBV3-1 and TRBJ2-3; D remains unclear. The V end was cut by 2 bases, the J end by 2 bases, with 11 bases between. This CDR3 spans 15 amino acids. Germline CDR1 is LGHDT and CDR2 is YNNKEL (reference sequence). This CDR3 is CASSQRDQVTDTQYF. In nucleotides, the CDR3 is TGTGCCAGCAGCCAACGCGACCAGGTCACAGATACGCAGTATTTT.

The V call is TRBV9, the J call TRBJ2-7, with D unclear. CDR3 length: 16 amino acids. CDR1 is SGDLS, CDR2 YYNGEE, per germline. Trimming removed 10 bases at V and 1 base at J, with 24 bases between. CDR3 residues: CAHPAETEKNSYEQYF. Here the CDR3 DNA reads TGTGCCCACCCGGCGGAAACAGAGAAAAATTCCTACGAGCAGTACTTC.

V and J are TRBV14 and TRBJ2-6, with TRBD1 as a possible D gene (6 bases). The germline V gene has CDR1 SGHDN and CDR2 FVKESK. The CDR3 has 14 residues. The germline V and J ends were trimmed by 8 bases and 4 bases, with 12 bases remaining between them. The DNA for the CDR3 is TGTGCCAGCGCCGGACAGCTCGGGGCCAACGTCCTGACTTTC. Protein product: CASAGQLGANVLTF.

V gene TRBV2 combines with J gene TRBJ2-3; 9 bases map to TRBD1. CDR3 length: 17 residues. Germline values: CDR1 SNHLY, CDR2 FYNNEI. V lost 6 bases, J lost 4 bases, and 14 bases stayed unmatched. Written as DNA, the CDR3 is TGTGCCAGCAGAGCCGGACAGGGGCGCAATTTTCCAGATACGCAGTATTTT. It yields the protein CASRAGQGRNFPDTQYF.

The rearrangement uses TRBV12-3 or TRBV12-4 and TRBJ1-2; 8 nucleotides line up with TRBD1. The CDR3 spans 15 residues. V lost 5 bases and J lost 4; bases outside the gene matches: 9. The CDR3: CASSVTGTGAYGYTF. The CDR3 DNA follows: TGTGCCAGCAGTGTAACCGGGACAGGTGCCTATGGCTACACCTTC.

This chain connects TRBV3-1 to TRBJ2-1, with unresolved D. The germline V and J ends were trimmed by 0 bases and 15 bases, with 12 bases remaining between them. The CDR3 has 12 residues. Per the germline V gene, CDR1 is LGHDT and CDR2 is YNNKEL (reference sequence). This CDR3 is CASSQDSLIPFF. Written as DNA, the CDR3 is TGTGCCAGCAGCCAAGATAGCTTAATTCCGTTCTTC.

This clonotype was observed a single time. This chain joins TRBV27 and TRBJ1-6; 9 bases agree with TRBD1. Germline values: CDR1 MNHEY, CDR2 SMNVEV (reference sequence). Trimming removed 3 bases from V and 8 bases from J; junction bases left unmatched: 5. CDR3 length: 15 residues. CDR3 in amino acids: CASSFSGQGHSPLHF. For the CDR3, the DNA is TGTGCCAGCAGTTTCTCGGGACAGGGTCATTCACCCCTCCACTTT.

CDR3: CASRDRRGGETQYF. The CDR3 coding sequence is TGTGCCAGCAGGGACCGTAGGGGTGGGGAGACCCAGTACTTC. The rearrangement joins TRBV2 to TRBJ2-5; tentative D call: TRBD1 (5 bases). V was cut by 6 bases and J by 5 bases, with 16 bases left in between. The germline gives CDR1 SNHLY, CDR2 FYNNEI. This CDR3 region has 14 residues. Based on the CDR3 plus reference TRBV2 and TRBJ2-5, the full variable domain is EPEVTQTPSHQVTQMGQEVILRCVPISNHLYFYWYRQILGQKVEFLVSFYNNEISEKSEIFDDQFSVERPDGSNFTLKIRSTKLEDSAMYFCASRDRRGGETQYFGPGTRLLVL.

The genes are TRBV20-1 and TRBJ2-3; TRBD1 matches at 7 bases. CDR1 and CDR2 (germline): DFQATT, SNEGSKA (reference sequence). The CDR3 is made up of 13 amino acids. V was clipped by 6 bases and J by 2 bases; unmatched bases: 5. CDR3 amino acids: CSATTGNTDTQYF. The CDR3 nucleotides read TGCAGTGCCACGACAGGGAACACAGATACGCAGTATTTT.